The T cell receptor beta chain described here comes from a study of blood T cell repertoires in COVID-19. The length of the CDR3 is 15 residues. Germline CDR1 LNHNV, CDR2 YYDKDF (reference sequence). Trimming took off 4 bases at V and 6 bases at J, with 18 bases between the two ends. Generated by immunoSEQ multiplex PCR, the TCRdb table keeps only in-frame clones and is missing some. The data show about 200,000 clones, with less than 90% seen just once and 0.7% to 0.8% held by the top ten. The chain recombines TRBV15 with TRBJ1-2, with D unclear. This TCR was sampled from a woman in her 70s with acute or convalescent COVID-19. Sequencing was carried out using peripheral blood. This CDR3 reads CATSKNPDTRHGYTF. In DNA form, the CDR3 reads TGTGCCACCAGCAAAAACCCTGACACTCGTCATGGCTACACCTTC.